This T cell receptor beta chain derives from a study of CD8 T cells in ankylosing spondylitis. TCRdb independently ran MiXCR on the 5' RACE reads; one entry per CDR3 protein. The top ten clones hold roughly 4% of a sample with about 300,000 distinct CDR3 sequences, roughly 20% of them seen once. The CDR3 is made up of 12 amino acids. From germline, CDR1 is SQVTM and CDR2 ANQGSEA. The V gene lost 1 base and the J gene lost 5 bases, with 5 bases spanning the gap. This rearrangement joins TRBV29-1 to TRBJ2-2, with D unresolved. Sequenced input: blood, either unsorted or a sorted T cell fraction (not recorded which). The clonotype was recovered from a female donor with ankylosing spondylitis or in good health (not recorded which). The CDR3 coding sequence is TGCAGCGTTGAAGGTCTAACCGGGGAGCTGTTTTTT. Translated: CSVEGLTGELFF.